This entry describes one T cell receptor (beta chain). Some clones are missing from TCRdb's copy, which holds only in-frame ones; the method was immunoSEQ multiplex PCR. This sample has approximately 71,000 clones, with about 89% found just once. This record belongs to a study of PD-L1 blockade in urothelial cancer. Study-wide background: Of approximately 30 patients, about two dozen were males with bladder-origin urothelial cancer. Patients arrived having already received 0 to 3 prior chemotherapy regimens.

Per germline, CDR1 SNHLY and CDR2 FYNNEI. J was trimmed by 4 bases and V by 5 bases; bases with no gene match: 4. The CDR3 covers 14 residues. This receptor was obtained from a man between 60 and 70 years old with urothelial cancer. The chain employs TRBV2 and TRBJ2-1, with 8 bases that match TRBD2. This specimen consisted of PBMCs, obtained around atezolizumab (anti-PD-L1) treatment. The CDR3 spells CASSLTSAYNEQFF. CDR3 DNA sequence: TGTGCCAGCAGTTTGACTAGCGCTTACAATGAGCAGTTCTTC.